The text below deals with one T cell receptor (beta chain). Its antigen is undetermined. One end of the junction fails to match germline, which may point to a read error. Unique molecular identifier tags were affixed to discrete cDNA molecules. One entry per CDR3 protein results from TCRdb running MiXCR on the 5' RACE reads. The sample includes around 67,000 distinct CDR3 sequences, roughly an eighth of them seen just once. The sample originates from a study of early T cells in non-severe SARS-CoV-2 infection. Across the study: The input, bulk RNA from unsorted whole blood, was sequenced, and chains were unpaired. Study-level points and caveats: Matching against VDJdb likely underestimated virus-specific expansions, favoring anti-spike CD8.

Germline assignment: CDR1 MGHRA and CDR2 YSYEKL. The CDR3 extends over 16 amino acids. The chain joins TRBV4-1 to TRBJ2-7; D call uncertain. What was sequenced was whole blood. The clonotype was recovered from an adult who was a healthcare worker with PCR-confirmed SARS-CoV-2 infection or an uninfected control (not recorded which). The CDR3 region is CASSQDRNFVSDEQYF. DNA for the CDR3: TGCGCCAGCAGCCAAGATCGGAACTTCGTCTCCGACGAGCAGTACTTC.